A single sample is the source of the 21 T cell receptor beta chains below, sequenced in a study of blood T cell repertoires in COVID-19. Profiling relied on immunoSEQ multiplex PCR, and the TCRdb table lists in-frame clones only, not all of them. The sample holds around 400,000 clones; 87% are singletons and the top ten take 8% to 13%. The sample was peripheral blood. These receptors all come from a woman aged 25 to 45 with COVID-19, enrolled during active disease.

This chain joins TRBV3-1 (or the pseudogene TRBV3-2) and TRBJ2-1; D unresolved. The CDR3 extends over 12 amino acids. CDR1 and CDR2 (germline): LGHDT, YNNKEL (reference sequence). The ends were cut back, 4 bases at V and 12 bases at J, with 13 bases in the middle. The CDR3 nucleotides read TGTGCCAGCAGCCCCCTGGGCGCAAGGCAGTTCTTC. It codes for CASSPLGARQFF.

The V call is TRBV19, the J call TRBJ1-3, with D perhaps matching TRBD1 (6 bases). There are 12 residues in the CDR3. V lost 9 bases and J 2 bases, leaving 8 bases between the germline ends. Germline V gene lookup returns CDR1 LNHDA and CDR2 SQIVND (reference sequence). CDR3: CASGQTGNTIYF. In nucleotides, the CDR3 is TGTGCCAGCGGACAGACTGGAAACACCATATATTTT.

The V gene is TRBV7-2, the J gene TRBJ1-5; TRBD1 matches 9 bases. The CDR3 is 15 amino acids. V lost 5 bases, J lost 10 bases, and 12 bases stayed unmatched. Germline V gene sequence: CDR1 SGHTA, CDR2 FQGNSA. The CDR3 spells CASSPGTGIISPQHF. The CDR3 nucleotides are TGTGCCAGCAGCCCCGGGACAGGGATAATCAGCCCCCAGCATTTT.

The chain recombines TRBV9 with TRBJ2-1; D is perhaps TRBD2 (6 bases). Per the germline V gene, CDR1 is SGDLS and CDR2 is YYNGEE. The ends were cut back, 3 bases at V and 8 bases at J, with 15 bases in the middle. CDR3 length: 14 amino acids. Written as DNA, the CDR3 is TGTGCCAGCAGCGAATGGGACTTCACTTATGAGCAGTTCTTC. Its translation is CASSEWDFTYEQFF.

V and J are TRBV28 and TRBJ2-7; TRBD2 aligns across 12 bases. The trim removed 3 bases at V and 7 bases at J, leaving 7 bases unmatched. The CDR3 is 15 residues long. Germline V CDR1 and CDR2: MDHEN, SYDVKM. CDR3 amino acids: CASSLLAGGPWEQYF. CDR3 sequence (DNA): TGTGCCAGCAGTTTGCTAGCGGGAGGGCCTTGGGAGCAGTACTTC.

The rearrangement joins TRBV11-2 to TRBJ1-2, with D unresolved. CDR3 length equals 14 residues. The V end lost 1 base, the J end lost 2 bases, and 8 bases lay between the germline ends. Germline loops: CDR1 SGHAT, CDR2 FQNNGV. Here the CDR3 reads CASSLGGGNYGYTF. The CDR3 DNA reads TGTGCCAGCAGCTTAGGCGGCGGGAACTATGGCTACACCTTC. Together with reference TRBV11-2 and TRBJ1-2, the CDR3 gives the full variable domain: EAGVAQSPRYKIIEKRQSVAFWCNPISGHATLYWYQQILGQGPKLLIQFQNNGVVDDSQLPKDRFSAERLKGVDSTLKIQPAKLEDSAVYLCASSLGGGNYGYTFGSGTRLTVV.

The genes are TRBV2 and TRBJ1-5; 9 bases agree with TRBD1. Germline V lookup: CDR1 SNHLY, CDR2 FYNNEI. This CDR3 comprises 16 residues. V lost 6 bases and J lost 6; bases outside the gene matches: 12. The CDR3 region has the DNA TGTGCCAGCAGGTTAAAAGGACAGGGGAGTCCTCAGCCCCAGCATTTT. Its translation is CASRLKGQGSPQPQHF.

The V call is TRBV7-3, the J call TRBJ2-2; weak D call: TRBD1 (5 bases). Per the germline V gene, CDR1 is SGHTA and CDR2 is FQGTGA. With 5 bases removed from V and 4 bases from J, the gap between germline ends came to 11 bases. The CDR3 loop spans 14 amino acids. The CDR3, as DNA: TGTGCCAGCAGCCCGACAGTTTTCACCGGGGAGCTGTTTTTT. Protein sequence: CASSPTVFTGELFF.

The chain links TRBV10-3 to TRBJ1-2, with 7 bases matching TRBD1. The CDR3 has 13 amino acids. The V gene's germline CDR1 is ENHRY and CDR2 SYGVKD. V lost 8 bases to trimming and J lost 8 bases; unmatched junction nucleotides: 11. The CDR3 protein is CAIWLGQGGGYTF. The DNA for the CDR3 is TGTGCCATCTGGCTTGGGCAGGGGGGCGGCTACACCTTC.

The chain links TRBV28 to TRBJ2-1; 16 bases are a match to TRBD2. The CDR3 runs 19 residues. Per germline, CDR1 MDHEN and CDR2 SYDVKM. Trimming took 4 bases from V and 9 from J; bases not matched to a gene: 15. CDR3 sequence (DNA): TGTGCCAGCAGTTCCTTACGGGGACTAGCGGGAGGGTTGGTTAGTGAGCAGTTCTTC. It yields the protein CASSSLRGLAGGLVSEQFF.

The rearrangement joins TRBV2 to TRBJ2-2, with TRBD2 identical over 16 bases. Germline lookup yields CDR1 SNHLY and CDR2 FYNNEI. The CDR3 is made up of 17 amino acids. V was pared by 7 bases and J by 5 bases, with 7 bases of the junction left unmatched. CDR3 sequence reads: CASTTGLAGGSTGELFF. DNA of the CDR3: TGTGCCAGCACTACGGGACTAGCGGGAGGGTCTACCGGGGAGCTGTTTTTT.

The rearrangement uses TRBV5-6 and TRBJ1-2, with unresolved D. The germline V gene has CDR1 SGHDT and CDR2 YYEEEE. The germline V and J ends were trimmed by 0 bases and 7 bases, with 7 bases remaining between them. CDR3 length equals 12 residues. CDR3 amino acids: CASSLAYSGYTF. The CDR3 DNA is TGTGCCAGCAGCTTGGCATACTCTGGCTACACCTTC.

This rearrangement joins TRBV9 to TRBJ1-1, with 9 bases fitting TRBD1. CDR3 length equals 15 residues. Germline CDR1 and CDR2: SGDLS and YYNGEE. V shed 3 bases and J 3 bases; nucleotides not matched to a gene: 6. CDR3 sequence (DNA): TGTGCCAGCAGCGCCCTAACAGGGGGCGACACTGAAGCTTTCTTT. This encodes CASSALTGGDTEAFF.

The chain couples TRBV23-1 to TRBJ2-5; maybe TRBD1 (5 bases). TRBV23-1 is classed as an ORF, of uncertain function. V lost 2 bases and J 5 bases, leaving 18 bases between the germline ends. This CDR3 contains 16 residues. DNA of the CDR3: TGCGCCAGCAGTCAACGGTGCACAGGTGGCGTCGAGACCCAGTACTTC. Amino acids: CASSQRCTGGVETQYF.

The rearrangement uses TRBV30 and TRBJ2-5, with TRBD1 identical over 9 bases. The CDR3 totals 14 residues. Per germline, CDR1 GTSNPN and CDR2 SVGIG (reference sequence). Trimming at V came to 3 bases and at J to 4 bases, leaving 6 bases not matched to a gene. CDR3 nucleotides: TGTGCCTGGAGAGCCACAGGGGGCGGAGAGACCCAGTACTTC. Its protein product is CAWRATGGGETQYF.

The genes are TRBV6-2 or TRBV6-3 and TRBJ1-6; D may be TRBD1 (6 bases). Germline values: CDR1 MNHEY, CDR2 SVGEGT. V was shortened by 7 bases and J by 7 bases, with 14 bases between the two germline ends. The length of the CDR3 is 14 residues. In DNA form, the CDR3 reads TGTGCCAGCAACCCAGGGGCGATCAATTCACCCCTCCACTTT. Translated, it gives CASNPGAINSPLHF.

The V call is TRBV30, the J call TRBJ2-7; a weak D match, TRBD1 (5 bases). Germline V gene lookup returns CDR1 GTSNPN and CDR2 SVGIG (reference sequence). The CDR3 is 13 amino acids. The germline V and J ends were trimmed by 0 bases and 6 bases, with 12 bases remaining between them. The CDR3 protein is CAWSVTRASEQYF. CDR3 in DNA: TGTGCCTGGAGTGTAACCAGGGCCAGCGAGCAGTACTTC.

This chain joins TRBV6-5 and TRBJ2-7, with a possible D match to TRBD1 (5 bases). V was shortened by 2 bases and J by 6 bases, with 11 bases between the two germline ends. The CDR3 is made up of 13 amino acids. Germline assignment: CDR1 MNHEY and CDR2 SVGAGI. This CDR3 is CASSYAGWGEQYF. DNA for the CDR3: TGTGCCAGCAGTTACGCAGGGTGGGGCGAGCAGTACTTC.

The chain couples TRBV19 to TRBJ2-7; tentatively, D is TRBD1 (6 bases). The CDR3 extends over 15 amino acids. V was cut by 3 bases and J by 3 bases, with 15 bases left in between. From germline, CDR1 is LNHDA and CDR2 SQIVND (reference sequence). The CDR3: CASSMSRGIIYEQYF. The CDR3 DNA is TGTGCCAGTAGTATGTCCAGGGGAATAATCTACGAGCAGTACTTC.

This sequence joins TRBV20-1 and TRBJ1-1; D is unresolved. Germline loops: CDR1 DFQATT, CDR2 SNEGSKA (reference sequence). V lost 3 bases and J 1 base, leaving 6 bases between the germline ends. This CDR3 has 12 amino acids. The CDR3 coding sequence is TGCAGTGCTAGTCAGGCGAACACTGAAGCTTTCTTT. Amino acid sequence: CSASQANTEAFF.

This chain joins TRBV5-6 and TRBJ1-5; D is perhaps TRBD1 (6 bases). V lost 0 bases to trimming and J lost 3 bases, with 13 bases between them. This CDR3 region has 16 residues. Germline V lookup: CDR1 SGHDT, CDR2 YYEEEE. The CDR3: CASSLGQGQYNQPQHF. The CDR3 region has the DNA TGTGCCAGCAGCTTGGGCCAGGGGCAATACAATCAGCCCCAGCATTTT.